Each of the 32 T cell receptor beta chains below was sequenced from the same sample in a study of blood T cells in healthy people across ages (dated by TCRdb to about 2015). Libraries were made using 5' RACE. TCRdb shows the sequencer as Illumina HiSeq 2500. A second 7 to 11 cycle PCR used a sample-barcoded 5' primer and a J-beta primer mix. Through fastp at Q25 and MiXCR, TCRdb rebuilt clones from the public reads, retaining in-frame beta chains. Every distinct CDR3 protein forms one entry, paired with its most common genes and DNA. In this sample the table shows hundreds of thousands of distinct CDR3 sequences, about 30% of which occur a single time. The ten largest clones add up to 15% to 19% of the sample. The sequenced sample was blood. These receptors were obtained from a woman over 75 in good health.

About this clonotype itself: A junction boundary mismatches the germline segment, possibly from a read error. The genes are TRBV7-3 and TRBJ1-5; no reliable D call. Germline loops: CDR1 SGHTA, CDR2 FQGTGA. The CDR3 has 12 residues. Here the CDR3 DNA reads TGTCCCAGCACGGACAGCAATCAGCCCCAGCATTTT. It yields the protein CPSTDSNQPQHF.

The V and J genes are TRBV28 and TRBJ2-7; no firm D call. Germline V gene lookup returns CDR1 MDHEN and CDR2 SYDVKM. V shed 2 bases and J shed 3 bases, with 11 bases lying between them. The CDR3 runs 14 residues. CDR3 in DNA: TGTGCCAGCAGTTTACCCCGGGCCAACTACGAGCAGTACTTC. Translation gives CASSLPRANYEQYF.

The table lists this clonotype with a few counts. This chain uses TRBV11-2 with TRBJ1-1; TRBD1 aligns across 9 bases. Germline V gene lookup returns CDR1 SGHAT and CDR2 FQNNGV. This CDR3 is 21 amino acids long. V trimming: 3 bases; J trimming: 1 base; junction bases outside the gene matches: 21. Here the CDR3 reads CASSFGGGRTGALWGNTEAFF. The DNA for the CDR3 is TGTGCCAGCAGCTTCGGAGGGGGCCGGACAGGGGCACTCTGGGGGAACACTGAAGCTTTCTTT.

Regarding this clonotype: This could be a read error, since a much larger clone is one nucleotide away. The rearrangement links TRBV27 to TRBJ2-7, with TRBD2 matching over 9 bases. The CDR3 loop spans 14 amino acids. J lost 0 bases, V lost 7 bases, and 4 bases had no gene match. Germline CDR1 reads MNHEY; CDR2 reads SMNVEV (reference sequence). CDR3 region: CASMERGASYEQYF. The DNA for the CDR3 is TGTGCCAGCATGGAGCGGGGGGCCTCCTACGAGCAGTACTTC.

The sample holds many counts of this clonotype. The CDR3 spells CASSLVGISGDEQYF. The CDR3 bases are TGTGCCAGCAGCTTAGTTGGGATCTCGGGCGACGAGCAGTACTTC. The V gene is TRBV11-2, the J gene TRBJ2-7; no clear D gene. CDR1 and CDR2 from the germline V gene are SGHAT and FQNNGV. CDR3 length equals 15 residues. Trimming stripped 1 base from V and 5 bases from J, with 15 bases between. The full variable domain, its missing parts supplied by reference TRBV11-2 and TRBJ2-7, is EAGVAQSPRYKIIEKRQSVAFWCNPISGHATLYWYQQILGQGPKLLIQFQNNGVVDDSQLPKDRFSAERLKGVDSTLKIQPAKLEDSAVYLCASSLVGISGDEQYFGPGTRLTVT.

This clonotype was found a few times. A much larger clone differs from this one at a single base, so this may be a read error. The chain has TRBV20-1 and TRBJ2-7; 8 bases fit TRBD1. CDR3 length: 15 amino acids. V shed 3 bases, J shed 3 bases, and the junction held 10 bases outside the gene matches. Germline values: CDR1 DFQATT, CDR2 SNEGSKA (reference sequence). CDR3 coding DNA: TGCAGTGCTAGTCCCAGGGGGCGGATTAGCTACGAGCAGTACTTC. Encoded protein: CSASPRGRISYEQYF.

The chain combines TRBV27 with TRBJ1-1, with 9 bases aligning to TRBD1. V shed 4 bases and J 4 bases; nucleotides not matched to a gene: 7. Germline CDR1 MNHEY, CDR2 SMNVEV (reference sequence). CDR3 size: 15 residues. The CDR3 DNA sequence: TGTGCCAGCAGTTCGCCACAGGGGGCTCGCACTGAAGCTTTCTTT. It codes for CASSSPQGARTEAFF.

J is TRBJ2-1 and V is TRBV3-1; 9 bases are a match to TRBD1. Per germline, CDR1 LGHDT and CDR2 YNNKEL (reference sequence). Trimming removed 2 bases from V and 7 bases from J; junction bases left unmatched: 9. The CDR3 contains 16 residues. The CDR3 sequence: CASSQLGQGSRNEQFF. CDR3 sequence (DNA): TGTGCCAGCAGCCAACTCGGACAGGGGAGCAGGAATGAGCAGTTCTTC.

This clonotype has more than one count but fewer than ten. The J gene is TRBJ2-7, the V gene TRBV30; D is perhaps TRBD1 (5 bases). The CDR3 consists of 13 residues. V dropped 6 bases and J dropped 2 bases, with 14 bases sitting between them. Germline V CDR1 and CDR2: GTSNPN, SVGIG (reference sequence). The CDR3 DNA reads as TGTGCCTGCCGCAGGGATCATACCTACGAGCAGTACTTC. It specifies CACRRDHTYEQYF.

This clonotype is labeled medium-sized (0.01 to 0.1%). The chain couples TRBV20-1 to TRBJ2-5; D is ambiguous. V gave up 6 bases and J gave up 0 bases, with 5 bases separating them. The CDR3 runs to 11 residues. Germline CDR1 reads DFQATT; CDR2 reads SNEGSKA (reference sequence). In DNA form, the CDR3 reads TGCAGTGCACAGAACCAAGAGACCCAGTACTTC. Its translation is CSAQNQETQYF.

This clonotype was recorded many times. The genes are TRBV28 and TRBJ1-1; D call uncertain. CDR3 length: 13 amino acids. Germline CDR1 and CDR2: MDHEN and SYDVKM. The V gene lost 6 bases and the J gene lost 4 bases, with 12 bases spanning the gap. The DNA of the CDR3 is TGTGCCAGCAGGCAGACCATGGGCACTGAAGCTTTCTTT. This encodes CASRQTMGTEAFF.

This clonotype was picked up many times. The genes are TRBV20-1 and TRBJ1-1; TRBD1 agrees at 9 bases. This CDR3 is 15 amino acids long. From germline, CDR1 is DFQATT and CDR2 SNEGSKA (reference sequence). Trimming took 2 bases from V and 4 from J; bases not matched to a gene: 8. This CDR3 is CSARRGTGRSTEAFF. The CDR3 DNA follows: TGCAGTGCTAGACGAGGGACAGGGAGGTCCACTGAAGCTTTCTTT.

Remarks on this clonotype: This may stem from a read error, because a much larger clone lies one nucleotide away. The V and J genes are TRBV29-1 and TRBJ2-4; tentative D call: TRBD1 (6 bases). Matching the DNA end better, TRBJ2-7 makes the J call doubtful. Germline V gene lookup returns CDR1 SQVTM and CDR2 ANQGSEA. The CDR3 sequence is 11 residues long. The CDR3 bases are TGCAGCGCCACAGGGACCTACGAGCAGTACTTC. Encoded protein: CSATGTYEQYF.

This clonotype has a handful of counts. This may arise from a read error, as a much more abundant clone is one base away. The chain joins TRBV6-1 to TRBJ2-6; 7 nucleotides line up with TRBD1. This CDR3 comprises 15 residues. CDR1 and CDR2 (germline): MNHNS, SASEGT. CDR3 sequence reads: CASKRGLSGANVRTF. The CDR3 nucleotides are TGTGCCAGCAAAAGGGGGCTCTCTGGGGCCAACGTCCGGACTTTC.

The sample holds many counts of this clonotype. The J gene is TRBJ2-3, the V gene TRBV20-1; D tentatively reads TRBD1 or TRBD2 (5 bases each). CDR1 and CDR2 from the germline V gene are DFQATT and SNEGSKA (reference sequence). The CDR3 has 14 amino acids. Trimming pared 4 bases from V and 5 bases from J, leaving 16 bases between. CDR3 in amino acids: CSAINRDGGDTQYF. CDR3 DNA: TGCAGTGCTATCAACCGGGACGGCGGAGATACGCAGTATTTT.

There are many counts of this clonotype. J is TRBJ2-7 and V is TRBV12-3 or TRBV12-4; maybe TRBD1 (5 bases). V was pared by 3 bases and J by 4 bases, with 13 bases between. The CDR3 covers 14 residues. CDR3 sequence reads: CASSFPGSRYEQYF. In DNA form, the CDR3 reads TGTGCCAGCAGTTTCCCAGGGTCGAGGTACGAGCAGTACTTC.

Worth noting for this clonotype: At one of its ends the junction is not consistent with the germline gene, which may arise from a read error. This chain connects TRBV11-2 to TRBJ2-2; D is ambiguous. Germline-derived CDR1 and CDR2 are SGHAT and FQNNGV. CDR3 length: 16 residues. CDR3 amino acids: CVSSLVHSGNTGELFF. The CDR3 region has the DNA TGTGTCAGCAGCTTAGTTCATTCCGGTAACACCGGGGAGCTGTTTTTT.

The chain carries TRBV5-1 and TRBJ1-1, with no clear D. Germline CDR1 reads SGHRS; CDR2 reads YFSETQ. V was shortened by 0 bases and J by 2 bases, with 14 bases between the two germline ends. The CDR3 totals 16 residues. The CDR3, as DNA: TGCGCCAGCAGCTTGGTTAGGATAAACAGTAACACTGAAGCTTTCTTT. Amino acids: CASSLVRINSNTEAFF.

About this clonotype: Possible read error: a much larger clone is one base away. The chain couples TRBV18 to TRBJ2-5; no clear D. Germline V CDR1 and CDR2: KGHSH, LQKENI. CDR3 length equals 13 residues. This CDR3 reads CASSPGIGEAQYF. The CDR3 nucleotides read TGTGCCAGCTCGCCTGGAATCGGAGAGGCCCAGTACTTC.

V gene TRBV5-6 combines with J gene TRBJ1-2; D is possibly TRBD1 (6 bases). CDR3 size: 14 residues. Trimming shortened V by 2 bases and J by 4 bases, and 12 bases separated the two germline ends. Germline assignment: CDR1 SGHDT and CDR2 YYEEEE. The CDR3 reads CASSFTGISYGYTF. In DNA form, the CDR3 reads TGTGCCAGCAGCTTCACAGGGATCAGCTATGGCTACACCTTC. Filled out from reference TRBV5-6 and TRBJ1-2, the complete variable domain reads DAGVTQSPTHLIKTRGQQVTLRCSPKSGHDTVSWYQQALGQGPQFIFQYYEEEERQRGNFPDRFSGHQFPNYSSELNVNALLLGDSALYLCASSFTGISYGYTFGSGTRLTVV.

The chain couples TRBV28 to TRBJ2-1, with D perhaps being TRBD1 or TRBD2 (5 bases each). V lost 7 bases, J lost 4 bases, and 20 bases lay in between. This CDR3 contains 16 residues. Germline lookup yields CDR1 MDHEN and CDR2 SYDVKM. The CDR3 bases are TGTGCCAGCAACTCCCCGGGCACCTGGGGGTACAATGAGCAGTTCTTC. Its protein product is CASNSPGTWGYNEQFF.

The chain is built from TRBV30 and TRBJ2-3, with a tentative D call TRBD2 (6 bases). V lost 8 bases to trimming and J lost 6 bases, with 27 bases between them. The CDR3 has 16 amino acids. Germline CDR1 reads GTSNPN; CDR2 reads SVGIG (reference sequence). The CDR3 loop reads CASKPKVSWTMDTQYF. The DNA for the CDR3 is TGTGCCAGCAAACCCAAGGTCTCCTGGACTATGGATACGCAGTATTTT.

CDR3: CASSRVAGTGGNEQYF. In DNA, the CDR3 is TGTGCCAGCAGCCGAGTCGCAGGGACAGGGGGTAACGAGCAGTACTTC. This rearrangement joins TRBV5-6 to TRBJ2-7, with TRBD1 matching over 11 bases. V dropped 4 bases and J dropped 5; count of bases not matched to a gene: 11. Germline V gives CDR1 SGHDT, CDR2 YYEEEE. This CDR3 region has 16 residues.

Ten or more counts support this clonotype. The chain uses TRBV20-1 and TRBJ2-7; either TRBD1 or TRBD2 may fit D (5 bases each). Between the trimmed V and J ends, which lost 5 bases and 3 bases, there was a span of 23 bases. Germline CDR1 is DFQATT and CDR2 is SNEGSKA (reference sequence). The CDR3 sequence is 16 residues long. The CDR3 loop reads CSASPTGTDHFYEQYF. In DNA, the CDR3 is TGCAGTGCTTCTCCCACGGGGACGGACCACTTCTACGAGCAGTACTTC.

V gene TRBV7-2 combines with J gene TRBJ1-4, with D possibly matching TRBD1 (6 bases). The CDR3 has 15 amino acids. The germline V gene has CDR1 SGHTA and CDR2 FQGNSA. Trimming removed 2 bases at V and 8 bases at J, with 15 bases between. The CDR3 region is CASSLSPGVGEKLFF. Written as DNA, the CDR3 is TGTGCCAGCAGCTTATCTCCAGGGGTGGGGGAAAAACTGTTTTTT.

This clonotype was recorded at least ten times. The rearrangement joins TRBV20-1 to TRBJ2-5, with D possibly TRBD1 on 6 matching bases. Trimming pared 4 bases from V and 5 bases from J, leaving 11 bases between. CDR1 DFQATT and CDR2 SNEGSKA come from the germline V gene (reference sequence). This CDR3 comprises 12 residues. The CDR3 here is CSATQGRETQYF. DNA for the CDR3: TGCAGTGCTACACAGGGACGGGAGACCCAGTACTTC.

The chain couples TRBV19 to TRBJ2-1; D assignment may be TRBD1 or TRBD2 (5 bases each). There are 13 residues in the CDR3. Germline CDR1 is LNHDA and CDR2 is SQIVND (reference sequence). Trimming removed 5 bases from V and 5 bases from J, with 10 bases in between. Written as DNA, the CDR3 is TGTGCCAGTAGTTTTGGGACGGACAATGAGCAGTTCTTC. It is translated as CASSFGTDNEQFF.

This clonotype was detected ten times or more. V usage is TRBV20-1 and J usage is TRBJ2-3; no firm D call. CDR3 length: 12 amino acids. V was trimmed by 5 bases and J by 6 bases, leaving 12 bases between them. Germline V gene sequence: CDR1 DFQATT, CDR2 SNEGSKA (reference sequence). The chain's CDR3 is CSAGASADTQYF. CDR3 coding DNA: TGCAGTGCTGGCGCCTCGGCGGATACGCAGTATTTT.

V is TRBV15 and J is TRBJ2-2, with D hard to call. This CDR3 contains 13 residues. Germline CDR1 reads LNHNV; CDR2 reads YYDKDF (reference sequence). V lost 5 bases and J lost 9, with 13 bases in between. The CDR3 loop reads CATSAYLSRELFF. DNA of the CDR3: TGTGCCACCAGCGCGTACCTGAGCCGGGAGCTGTTTTTT.

This clonotype came up a few times. The chain recombines TRBV7-3 with TRBJ2-7; D is uncertain. This CDR3 is 14 amino acids long. Germline lookup yields CDR1 SGHTA and CDR2 FQGTGA. V lost 5 bases and J 7 bases, leaving 18 bases between the germline ends. CDR3 loop: CASSPIGLLNEQYF. In nucleotides, the CDR3 is TGTGCCAGCAGCCCAATTGGGCTCCTCAATGAGCAGTACTTC.

The V gene is TRBV7-2, the J gene TRBJ2-1, with TRBD2 matching 16 bases. There are 18 residues in the CDR3. Germline-derived CDR1 and CDR2 are SGHTA and FQGNSA. V was pared by 5 bases and J by 9 bases, with 13 bases of the junction left unmatched. The CDR3 spells CASSAGTSGGALLGEQFF. The CDR3, as DNA: TGTGCCAGCAGCGCGGGGACTAGCGGGGGGGCCCTGTTGGGTGAGCAGTTCTTC.

This clonotype was found many times. V is TRBV7-2 and J is TRBJ2-1; the D gene is possibly TRBD1 (6 bases). The V end lost 4 bases, the J end lost 10 bases, and 11 bases lay between the germline ends. From germline, CDR1 is SGHTA and CDR2 FQGNSA. The CDR3 runs to 12 residues. CDR3 region: CASSSTGLEQFF. The CDR3 nucleotides are TGTGCCAGCAGCTCGACAGGTTTGGAGCAGTTCTTC.